This T cell receptor (beta chain) was retrieved from a study of control samples from healthy donors and cancer patients. The CDR3 length is 17 residues. Germline lookup yields CDR1 SGHTA and CDR2 FQGNSA. The trim removed 0 bases at V and 4 bases at J, leaving 3 bases unmatched. Sequenced by immunoSEQ multiplex PCR; TCRdb stores in-frame clones only, minus some. Counted here are some 20,000 clones, around 84% occurring once; the ten biggest clones make up 29%. This TCR was sampled from a man older than 75 with head and neck cancer. The J gene is TRBJ2-4, the V gene TRBV7-2, with 13 positions matching TRBD2. Sequencing was done on a sample of PBMCs. CDR3 nucleotides: TGTGCCAGCAGCTTAGCGCAGGGACTAGCGGGAAAAAACATTCAGTACTTC. Its translation is CASSLAQGLAGKNIQYF.